This paragraph reports one T cell receptor (beta chain). This record belongs to a study of T cells of healthy individuals. Each CDR3 protein is one row after TCRdb ran MiXCR on the 5' RACE reads. The sample holds tens of thousands of distinct CDR3 sequences, around 15% seen once. This TCR was sampled from a human donor in good health.

CDR3 region: CASSLTSGNYEQYF. CDR3 DNA sequence: TGTGCCAGCAGTTTAACTAGCGGGAACTACGAGCAGTACTTC. This sequence joins TRBV28 and TRBJ2-7; 10 positions match TRBD2. Per germline, CDR1 MDHEN and CDR2 SYDVKM. With 2 bases clipped from V and 3 bases from J, the junction kept 1 base outside the gene matches. The CDR3 is made up of 14 amino acids.